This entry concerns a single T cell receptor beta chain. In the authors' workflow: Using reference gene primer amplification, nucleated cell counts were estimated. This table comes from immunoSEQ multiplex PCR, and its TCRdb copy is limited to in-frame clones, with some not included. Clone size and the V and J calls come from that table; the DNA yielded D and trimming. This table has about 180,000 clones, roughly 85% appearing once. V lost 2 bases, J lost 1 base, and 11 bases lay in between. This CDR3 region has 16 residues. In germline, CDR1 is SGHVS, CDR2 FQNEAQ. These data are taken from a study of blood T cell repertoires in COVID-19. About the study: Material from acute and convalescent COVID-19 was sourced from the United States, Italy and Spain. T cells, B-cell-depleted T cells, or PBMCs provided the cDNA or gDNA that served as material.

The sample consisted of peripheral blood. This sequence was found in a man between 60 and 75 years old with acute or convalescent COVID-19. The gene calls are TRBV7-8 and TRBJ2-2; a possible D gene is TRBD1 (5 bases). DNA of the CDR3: TGTGCCAGCAGCTTAACCTCTAGGGGGAACACCGGGGAGCTGTTTTTT. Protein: CASSLTSRGNTGELFF.